The 13 T cell receptor beta chains in this list originate from one sample, sequenced in a study of blood T cell repertoires in COVID-19. Method: immunoSEQ multiplex PCR; TCRdb's copy keeps in-frame clones and lacks some. This sample has approximately 89,000 clones, with roughly 80% found just once. Specimen: peripheral blood. The receptors here all came from a human donor in a cohort sampled during active COVID-19.

V gene TRBV6-5 combines with J gene TRBJ2-7, with 9 bases identical to TRBD1. CDR1 is MNHEY, CDR2 SVGAGI, per germline. The V and J ends lost 9 bases and 5 bases, in that order; junction bases with no gene match: 8. The CDR3 sequence is 13 residues long. In DNA, the CDR3 is TGTGCCAGGACGCGGGACAGGGATCACGAGCAGTACTTC. Its translation is CARTRDRDHEQYF.

This clone occurred once. This chain links TRBV21-1 with TRBJ2-7; the listed D gene, TRBD2, was not tested against the DNA. TRBV21-1 is a recognized pseudogene. This CDR3 is built from 13 residues. The CDR3 DNA reads as TGTGCCAGCAGTTGGACTAAATACTACGAGCAGTACTTC. It is translated as CASSWTKYYEQYF.

This chain connects TRBV7-8 to TRBJ2-3; 11 bases line up with TRBD2. The germline V gene encodes CDR1 SGHVS and CDR2 FQNEAQ. Germline trimming cut 2 bases from V and 3 bases from J; bases unmatched to any gene: 10. The CDR3 runs 18 residues. CDR3 DNA sequence: TGTGCCAGCAGCTTAATTTTGGGCGGGACTAGCGGAACAGATACGCAGTATTTT. Protein product: CASSLILGGTSGTDTQYF.

The J gene is TRBJ2-1, the V gene TRBV15; D is unresolved. Trimming cost V 6 bases and J 3 bases, with 15 bases left between them. This CDR3 is 15 amino acids long. The germline V gene encodes CDR1 LNHNV and CDR2 YYDKDF (reference sequence). The DNA of the CDR3 is TGTGCCACCAGTAGCCGGCCCCCCCTCTACAATGAGCAGTTCTTC. Translation: CATSSRPPLYNEQFF.

V gene TRBV7-6 combines with J gene TRBJ2-1; 8 nucleotides agree with TRBD1. The ends lost 5 bases at V and 12 bases at J; junction bases unmatched: 6. Per germline, CDR1 SGHVS and CDR2 FNYEAQ. CDR3 size: 12 residues. DNA for the CDR3: TGTGCCAGCAGCCCAGACAGGGGCTCGCAGTTCTTC. This translates into CASSPDRGSQFF.

The V gene is TRBV27, the J gene TRBJ2-7, with D possibly matching TRBD2 (6 bases). The ends were cut back, 0 bases at V and 4 bases at J, with 13 bases in the middle. From germline, CDR1 is MNHEY and CDR2 SMNVEV (reference sequence). This CDR3 comprises 15 residues. The CDR3 coding sequence is TGTGCCAGCAGTTTATCTCCGGGGGTTGGGTACGAGCAGTACTTC. This encodes CASSLSPGVGYEQYF.

The chain employs TRBV19 and TRBJ1-5; 7 positions agree with TRBD1. Germline V gives CDR1 LNHDA, CDR2 SQIVND (reference sequence). J lost 5 bases, V lost 5 bases, and 6 bases had no gene match. The CDR3 contains 14 residues. CDR3 DNA: TGTGCCAGTAGTGCTGGGACAGCACATCAGCCCCAGCATTTT. Amino acid sequence: CASSAGTAHQPQHF.

The V call is TRBV9, the J call TRBJ2-7; the match to TRBD1 covers 9 bases. Germline values: CDR1 SGDLS, CDR2 YYNGEE. J was trimmed by 4 bases and V by 4 bases; bases with no gene match: 18. The CDR3 length is 18 residues. CDR3 nucleotides: TGTGCCAGCAGCCCCGGTAGGAGGACGGGACAGGGATCTTACGAGCAGTACTTC. This sequence encodes CASSPGRRTGQGSYEQYF. Full variable domain (remainder filled in from reference TRBV9 and TRBJ2-7): DSGVTQTPKHLITATGQRVTLRCSPRSGDLSVYWYQQSLDQGLQFLIQYYNGEERAKGNILERFSAQQFPDLHSELNLSSLELGDSALYFCASSPGRRTGQGSYEQYFGPGTRLTVT.

The chain combines TRBV27 with TRBJ2-7; TRBD2 agrees at 9 bases. Trimming cost V 6 bases and J 4 bases; bases outside gene matches: 7. CDR3 length: 14 amino acids. CDR1 and CDR2 (germline): MNHEY, SMNVEV (reference sequence). CDR3 DNA: TGTGCCAGCAGAGAAGCGGGAGGTGTTTACGAGCAGTACTTC. Translation: CASREAGGVYEQYF.

The chain links TRBV10-3 to TRBJ2-7, with 11 bases lining up with TRBD2. Germline V lookup: CDR1 ENHRY, CDR2 SYGVKD. Losses at the gene ends were 7 bases for V and 2 bases for J; bases not matched to a gene: 1. The CDR3 loop spans 13 amino acids. The CDR3 protein is CAIKLAGAYEQYF. In DNA, the CDR3 is TGTGCCATCAAACTAGCGGGAGCCTACGAGCAGTACTTC.

This clone turned up a few times. The V gene is TRBV4-1, the J gene TRBJ2-7; TRBD2 agrees at 9 bases. Germline values: CDR1 MGHRA, CDR2 YSYEKL. The junction had 12 bases not matched to a gene; V was cut back by 4 bases and J by 2 bases. The CDR3 has 17 residues. This CDR3 reads CASSPRWTSETPYEQYF. The CDR3 coding sequence is TGCGCCAGCAGCCCGAGATGGACTAGCGAGACGCCCTACGAGCAGTACTTC.

The V and J genes are TRBV6-5 and TRBJ1-6; TRBD1 agrees at 7 bases. The CDR3 extends over 15 amino acids. The germline V gene encodes CDR1 MNHEY and CDR2 SVGAGI. J lost 2 bases, V lost 7 bases, and 5 bases had no gene match. CDR3 DNA sequence: TGTGCCAGCACCCGGGACAGAGCCTATAATTCACCCCTCCACTTT. Its translation is CASTRDRAYNSPLHF.

The chain combines TRBV28 with TRBJ2-1; unclear D gene. Trimming left V 1 base short and J 3 bases short, with 10 bases between. This CDR3 comprises 15 residues. Germline values: CDR1 MDHEN, CDR2 SYDVKM. As DNA, the CDR3 is TGTGCCAGCAGTTTATTTGGCGGCCGCTACAATGAGCAGTTCTTC. Amino acid sequence: CASSLFGGRYNEQFF.